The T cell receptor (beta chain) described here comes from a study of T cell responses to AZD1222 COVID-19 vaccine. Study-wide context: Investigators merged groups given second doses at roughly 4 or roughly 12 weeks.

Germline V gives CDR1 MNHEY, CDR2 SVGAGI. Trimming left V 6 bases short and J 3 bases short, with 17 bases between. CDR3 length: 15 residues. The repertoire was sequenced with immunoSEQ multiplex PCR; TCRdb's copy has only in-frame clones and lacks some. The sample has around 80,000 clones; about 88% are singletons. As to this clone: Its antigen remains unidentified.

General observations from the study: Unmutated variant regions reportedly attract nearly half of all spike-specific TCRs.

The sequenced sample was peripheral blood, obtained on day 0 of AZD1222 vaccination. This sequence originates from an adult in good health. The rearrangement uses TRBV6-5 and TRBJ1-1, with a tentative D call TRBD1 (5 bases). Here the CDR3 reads CASSLSGVGDTEAFF. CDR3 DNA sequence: TGTGCCAGCAGCCTCTCGGGGGTGGGTGACACTGAAGCTTTCTTT.